Listed below are T cell receptor beta chains from one sample, sequenced in a study of CD8+ T cells in alopecia areata. Clones were sequenced by immunoSEQ multiplex PCR, and TCRdb holds only the in-frame ones, with some missing. The table records 150,000 to 200,000 clones, roughly 61% of them present only once. Sequencing was performed on CD8+ T cells sorted from blood, taken at week 24, from a patient treated with tofacitinib. These TCRs come from a human donor with alopecia areata. The CDR3 runs from the conserved cysteine through the conserved F or W. Each record gives: clone size, J gene, V gene, D gene, CDR3 DNA, CDR3 protein. A D gene is named only where the DNA matches it firmly. Some rows mark clone size as missing; the rest say once, few, many or name a class of expanded clone.

abundance: -
j_gene: TRBJ2-1
v_gene: TRBV30
d_gene: -
CDR3nt: TGTGCCTGGAGTAACACAAGAAATGAGCAGTTCTTC
CDR3aa: CAWSNTRNEQFF

abundance: few
j_gene: TRBJ2-1
v_gene: TRBV5-6
d_gene: -
CDR3nt: TGTGCCAGCAGCCCAGGTCCCGGAATAAACAATGAGCAGTTCTTC
CDR3aa: CASSPGPGINNEQFF

abundance: -
j_gene: TRBJ2-3
v_gene: TRBV30
d_gene: TRBD2
CDR3nt: TGTGCCTGGAGCGGGACTAGTCGTATAGATACGCAGTATTTT
CDR3aa: CAWSGTSRIDTQYF

abundance: -
j_gene: TRBJ2-3
v_gene: TRBV9
d_gene: -
CDR3nt: TGTGCCAGCACCTTACCCTCGGGTTTCGGCACAGATACGCAGTATTTT
CDR3aa: CASTLPSGFGTDTQYF

abundance: -
j_gene: TRBJ2-5
v_gene: TRBV29-1
d_gene: -
CDR3nt: TGCAGCGTTTATCGAAAAGGGGCGGTAACTAGCTTCATGATGGAGACCCAGTACTTC
CDR3aa: CSVYRKGAVTSFMMETQYF

abundance: -
j_gene: TRBJ1-2
v_gene: TRBV10-3
d_gene: TRBD1
CDR3nt: TGTGCCATCAGGACAGGGCCCTATGGCTACACCTTC
CDR3aa: CAIRTGPYGYTF

abundance: -
j_gene: TRBJ2-2
v_gene: TRBV15
d_gene: TRBD1
CDR3nt: TGTGCCACCAGCAGGGAGCGGACAGGGTCCGGGGAGCTGTTTTTT
CDR3aa: CATSRERTGSGELFF

abundance: -
j_gene: TRBJ2-5
v_gene: TRBV2
d_gene: -
CDR3nt: TGTGCCAGCAGTGACGTCCAAGAGACCCAGTACTTC
CDR3aa: CASSDVQETQYF

abundance: -
j_gene: TRBJ2-5
v_gene: TRBV11-2
d_gene: TRBD1
CDR3nt: TGTGCCAGCAGCTACGGACAGGGCGATTCGGAGACCCAGTACTTC
CDR3aa: CASSYGQGDSETQYF

abundance: once
j_gene: TRBJ2-7
v_gene: TRBV15
d_gene: -
CDR3nt: TGTGCCACCAGTCCGGCAGGGGCTACCTACGAGCAGTACTTC
CDR3aa: CATSPAGATYEQYF

abundance: -
j_gene: TRBJ1-5
v_gene: TRBV29-1
d_gene: -
CDR3nt: TGCAGCGCCAAGACCGTTCCAGATCAGCCCCAGCATTTT
CDR3aa: CSAKTVPDQPQHF

abundance: -
j_gene: TRBJ1-4
v_gene: TRBV4-1
d_gene: TRBD1
CDR3nt: TGCGCCAGCAGCCTAGACCGGGACAGGGGCGAAAAACTGTTTTTT
CDR3aa: CASSLDRDRGEKLFF

abundance: -
j_gene: TRBJ2-1
v_gene: TRBV7-6
d_gene: -
CDR3nt: TGTGCCAGCAGCTTATATCGACAAGTGGGCAATGAGCAGTTCTTC
CDR3aa: CASSLYRQVGNEQFF

abundance: -
j_gene: TRBJ1-6
v_gene: TRBV13
d_gene: -
CDR3nt: TGTGCCAGCAGCTTAGGGGATTCACCCCTCCACTTT
CDR3aa: CASSLGDSPLHF

abundance: -
j_gene: TRBJ1-2
v_gene: TRBV7-9
d_gene: TRBD1
CDR3nt: TGTGCCAGCAGCTCAGCTAAACGGACAGGGGACACCTTC
CDR3aa: CASSSAKRTGDTF

abundance: -
j_gene: TRBJ2-4
v_gene: TRBV27
d_gene: -
CDR3nt: TGTGCCCCGACCGGCTCTATAACAACGATAGCCAAAAACATTCAGTACTTC
CDR3aa: CAPTGSITTIAKNIQYF

abundance: -
j_gene: TRBJ1-2
v_gene: TRBV7-8
d_gene: -
CDR3nt: TGTGCCAGCAGCGCCCATGAGGGCTGGAACTATGGCTACACCTTC
CDR3aa: CASSAHEGWNYGYTF

abundance: -
j_gene: TRBJ2-3
v_gene: TRBV19
d_gene: TRBD2
CDR3nt: TGTGCCAGTAGTATGAGCAGCGGGAGAACCACAGATACGCAGTATTTT
CDR3aa: CASSMSSGRTTDTQYF

abundance: -
j_gene: TRBJ1-2
v_gene: TRBV29-1
d_gene: -
CDR3nt: TGCAGCGTTGGATCGGGGGATGGCTACACCTTC
CDR3aa: CSVGSGDGYTF

abundance: -
j_gene: TRBJ1-2
v_gene: TRBV7-9
d_gene: -
CDR3nt: TGTGCCAGCAGCTCCAACAGGGCCACTGGCTACACCTTC
CDR3aa: CASSSNRATGYTF

abundance: -
j_gene: TRBJ1-2
v_gene: TRBV6-6
d_gene: TRBD1
CDR3nt: TGTGCCAGCACCCTAGCCCGGGACAGGGGGAACTATGGCTACACCTTC
CDR3aa: CASTLARDRGNYGYTF

abundance: -
j_gene: TRBJ2-7
v_gene: TRBV29-1
d_gene: -
CDR3nt: TGCAGCGTCCAAGGTCCCACCGGTTACGAGCAGTACTTC
CDR3aa: CSVQGPTGYEQYF